These 14 T cell receptor beta chains were sequenced from one sample in a study of blood T cells in healthy people across ages. The second PCR ran roughly 7 to 11 cycles with a sample-barcoded 5' primer and J-beta primers. TCRdb processed the 5' RACE reads anew with MiXCR; each CDR3 protein has one entry. The repertoire holds around 2 million distinct CDR3 sequences, about two fifths seen once, with around 23% in the top ten. Sequenced input: blood. The receptors derive from a human donor in good health.

This clonotype has ten or more counts. The chain links TRBV5-1 to TRBJ1-1; weak D call: TRBD1 (5 bases). Germline-derived CDR1 and CDR2 are SGHRS and YFSETQ. V was pared by 4 bases and J by 3 bases, with 10 bases between. The CDR3 sequence is 13 residues long. CDR3 loop: CASSPGDDTEAFF. DNA of the CDR3: TGCGCCAGCAGCCCCGGGGACGACACTGAAGCTTTCTTT.

The chain couples TRBV5-1 to TRBJ2-3; D not certain. V gave up 3 bases and J gave up 4 bases, with 27 bases separating them. This CDR3 comprises 19 residues. The V gene's germline CDR1 is SGHRS and CDR2 YFSETQ. DNA of the CDR3: TGCGCCAGCAGCTCCGCGAATTTTGGGTCCCCGCCGGAAGCAGATACGCAGTATTTT. This translates into CASSSANFGSPPEADTQYF. Drawing the rest from reference TRBV5-1 and TRBJ2-3, the complete variable domain is KAGVTQTPRYLIKTRGQQVTLSCSPISGHRSVSWYQQTPGQGLQFLFEYFSETQRNKGNFPGRFSGRQFSNSRSEMNVSTLELGDSALYLCASSSANFGSPPEADTQYFGPGTRLTVL.

The chain uses TRBV12-3 or TRBV12-4 and TRBJ2-4; D is undetermined. The end of the DNA is better explained by TRBJ2-7, so the J call may be wrong. CDR3 length equals 13 residues. The CDR3 region has the DNA TGTGCCAGCAGTTCTACGGACCGCTACGAGCAGTACTTC. This encodes CASSSTDRYEQYF.

V gene TRBV12-3 or TRBV12-4 combines with J gene TRBJ2-4, with D perhaps matching TRBD2 (5 bases). The V gene lost 3 bases and the J gene lost 8 bases, with 8 bases spanning the gap. The CDR3 extends over 12 amino acids. The CDR3 nucleotides read TGTGCCAGCAGTTTCGGGGTAGACATTCAGTACTTC. Translation gives CASSFGVDIQYF.

This clonotype was found a few times. This chain links TRBV4-1 with TRBJ2-1; D gene uncertain. Germline-derived CDR1 and CDR2 are MGHRA and YSYEKL. V dropped 4 bases and J dropped 9 bases, with 13 bases sitting between them. CDR3 size: 13 residues. This CDR3 is CASSPNNGREQFF. CDR3 DNA: TGCGCCAGCAGCCCAAACAATGGGCGTGAGCAGTTCTTC.

This clonotype was recorded at least ten times. The gene calls are TRBV12-3 or TRBV12-4 and TRBJ1-5, with D maybe TRBD1 (6 bases). V lost 5 bases and J lost 1, with 12 bases in between. The CDR3 length is 15 residues. CDR3 protein: CASSRTGSSNQPQHF. The CDR3 DNA sequence: TGTGCCAGCAGTCGAACAGGGTCGAGCAATCAGCCCCAGCATTTT.

The rearrangement links TRBV29-1 to TRBJ2-7, with D tentatively TRBD1 (6 bases). TRBJ2-5 explains the end of the DNA better; the J call may be wrong. Germline V gene lookup returns CDR1 SQVTM and CDR2 ANQGSEA. The CDR3 contains 13 residues. CDR3 protein: CSVPQGLGETQYF. CDR3 coding DNA: TGCAGCGTTCCCCAGGGGCTTGGGGAGACCCAGTACTTC.

The chain links TRBV15 to TRBJ1-2; D may be TRBD1 (5 bases). The CDR3 loop spans 13 amino acids. The V end lost 3 bases, the J end lost 8 bases, and 13 bases lay between the germline ends. CDR1 is LNHNV, CDR2 YYDKDF, per germline (reference sequence). In nucleotides, the CDR3 is TGTGCCACCAGCAGCGGGACTCTTCGAGGCTACACCTTC. Protein sequence: CATSSGTLRGYTF.

The CDR3 loop reads CASSLVGQTGVFQYF. For the CDR3, the DNA is TGTGCCAGCAGTTTAGTAGGACAGACAGGGGTTTTCCAGTATTTT. The chain links TRBV27 to TRBJ2-3; 8 bases map to TRBD1. CDR3 length: 15 amino acids. J was trimmed by 12 bases and V by 2 bases; bases with no gene match: 13. Germline values: CDR1 MNHEY, CDR2 SMNVEV (reference sequence).

This clonotype was seen many times. V and J are TRBV6-2 or TRBV6-3 and TRBJ1-1; no clear D. The CDR3 spans 13 residues. Germline-derived CDR1 and CDR2 are MNHEY and SVGEGT. The V end lost 2 bases, the J end lost 0 bases, and 4 bases lay between the germline ends. The CDR3 is CASSYTVNTEAFF. The CDR3 DNA follows: TGTGCCAGCAGTTACACAGTGAACACTGAAGCTTTCTTT.

The CDR3 loop is CSASPPGRYTEAFF. The DNA for the CDR3 is TGCAGTGCTTCTCCGCCGGGGCGGTACACTGAAGCTTTCTTT. V gene TRBV20-1 combines with J gene TRBJ1-1; maybe TRBD1 (5 bases). This CDR3 has 14 residues. In germline, CDR1 is DFQATT, CDR2 SNEGSKA (reference sequence). Deletions cut 5 bases from V and 3 bases from J, with 16 bases between.

On this clonotype itself: Germline is not matched at one junction end, which may reflect a read error. The genes are TRBV6-6 and TRBJ2-3; D is perhaps TRBD1 (5 bases). Germline V gene lookup returns CDR1 MNHNY and CDR2 SVGAGI (reference sequence). This CDR3 region has 15 residues. This chain's CDR3 is CASSYGQGLTGTQYF. The CDR3 DNA reads as TGTGCCAGCAGTTACGGCCAGGGTTTAACAGGTACGCAGTATTTT.

The rearrangement joins TRBV29-1 to TRBJ2-5, with TRBD2 identical over 7 bases. Germline V lookup: CDR1 SQVTM, CDR2 ANQGSEA. The CDR3 contains 14 residues. The junction had 8 bases not matched to a gene; V was cut back by 4 bases and J by 3 bases. As DNA, the CDR3 is TGCAGCGTTGTGGTTTATCGGGGGGAAGAGACCCAGTACTTC. This encodes CSVVVYRGEETQYF. The full variable domain, its missing parts supplied by reference TRBV29-1 and TRBJ2-5, is SAVISQKPSRDICQRGTSLTIQCQVDSQVTMMFWYRQQPGQSLTLIATANQGSEATYESGFVIDKFPISRPNLTFSTLTVSNMSPEDSSIYLCSVVVYRGEETQYFGPGTRLLVL.

For this clonotype: A junction boundary mismatches the germline segment, possibly from a read error. CDR3 DNA sequence: TGCACCAGCAGCTTGGTAACTGACAGGACTGGTGAGCAGTTCTTC. Translating it yields CTSSLVTDRTGEQFF. This rearrangement joins TRBV5-1 to TRBJ2-1; D may be TRBD1 (6 bases). The CDR3 contains 15 residues. Germline assignment: CDR1 SGHRS and CDR2 YFSETQ.